The 14 T cell receptor beta chains given below trace back to one sample, sequenced in a study of tumor and adjacent non-tumor tissue in lung cancer. RNA was extracted from bulk tissue without any cell sorting. Three rounds of nested PCR, following a modified ARM-PCR protocol, produced the TCRbeta library. TCRdb passed the multiplex PCR reads through MiXCR, listing each CDR3 protein once. The table records some 100,000 distinct CDR3 sequences, more than 60% of them present only once. The sequencing sample was made of lung tumor tissue. These receptor sequences come from a woman aged 55-70 years with non-small cell lung cancer.

This rearrangement joins TRBV10-2 to TRBJ2-1, with D tentatively TRBD2 (6 bases). The CDR3 is 15 amino acids. V was clipped by 6 bases and J by 13 bases, with 25 bases between them. Germline assignment: CDR1 WSHSY and CDR2 SAAADI. The CDR3 reads CASSARRGSYKEQFF. The CDR3 coding sequence is TGCGCCAGCAGCGCGAGGAGGGGATCCTACAAAGAACAGTTCTTC.

About this clonotype itself: One junction end disagrees with the germline gene, perhaps due to a read error. This chain links TRBV28 with TRBJ2-5; TRBD2 is a possible D gene (6 bases). Germline CDR1 is MDHEN and CDR2 is SYDVKM. CDR3 size: 15 residues. The CDR3 is CASRMTRTNQEIQYF. The CDR3 nucleotides read TGTGCCAGCAGGATGACTAGAACCAACCAAGAGATCCAGTACTTC.

The sample holds a few counts of this clonotype. This chain uses TRBV5-8 with TRBJ2-1; D ambiguous. The length of the CDR3 is 16 residues. Per the germline V gene, CDR1 is SGHTS and CDR2 is YDEGEE. Trimming shortened V by 5 bases and J by 3 bases, and 18 bases separated the two germline ends. CDR3 loop: CASSNTGRDNYNEQFF. The DNA of the CDR3 is TGTGCCAGCAGTAATACCGGCCGAGACAACTACAATGAGCAGTTCTTC.

This clonotype showed up just a few times. As the CDR3 is not closed by the conserved phenylalanine or tryptophan, this likely results from a read error. This rearrangement joins TRBV5-5 to TRBJ1-5; D call uncertain. CDR1 SGHKS and CDR2 YYEKEE come from the germline V gene (reference sequence). The germline V and J ends were trimmed by 0 bases and 12 bases, with 16 bases remaining between them. The CDR3 length is 14 residues. The CDR3 sequence is CASSLAAIDTVQHY. CDR3 bases: TGTGCCAGCAGCTTGGCCGCGATAGATACGGTCCAGCATTAT.

Concerning this clonotype itself: Compared with germline, one end of the junction differs, possibly owing to a read error. The chain uses TRBV5-5 and TRBJ2-2; a weak D match, TRBD2 (5 bases). There are 15 residues in the CDR3. Germline-derived CDR1 and CDR2 are SGHKS and YYEKEE (reference sequence). Written as DNA, the CDR3 is TGTGCCAGCAGCGGGATGGAAAGGAACACCGGGGAACTGTTTTTT. Amino acid sequence: CASSGMERNTGELFF.

There are a few counts of this clonotype. A much larger clone differs by one base, so this may be a read error. V and J are TRBV12-3 or TRBV12-4 and TRBJ2-4; possibly TRBD1 or TRBD2 for D (5 bases each). The CDR3 consists of 11 residues. CDR3 in amino acids: CASSSGLVCDF. The CDR3 DNA follows: TGTGCCAGCAGTTCGGGGCTAGTCTGCGACTTC.

A note on this clonotype: A junction boundary mismatches the germline segment, possibly from a read error. This chain joins TRBV6-2 or TRBV6-3 and TRBJ2-3; D possibly corresponds to TRBD2 (6 bases). The CDR3 totals 14 residues. Germline loops: CDR1 MNHEY, CDR2 SVGEGT. The CDR3 protein is CASRGLAYTGTQYF. The DNA for the CDR3 is TGTGCCAGCAGGGGGCTAGCGTACACAGGTACGCAGTATTTT.

This clonotype showed up just once. The junction differs from germline at one of its ends, possibly a read error. The V gene is TRBV11-2, the J gene TRBJ2-5; 7 bases fit TRBD1. This CDR3 has 15 residues. Germline values: CDR1 SGHAT, CDR2 FQNNGV. CDR3 in amino acids: CASCLNRGTQETQYF. The CDR3 DNA reads TGTGCCAGCTGCTTAAACAGGGGCACCCAAGAGACCCAGTACTTC.

Note on this clonotype: This could be a read error, since a much larger clone is one nucleotide away. The chain recombines TRBV4-3 with TRBJ1-2; 10 bases agree with TRBD1. The CDR3 totals 14 residues. The germline CDR1 and CDR2 sequences are LGHNA and YSLEER. In nucleotides, the CDR3 is TGCGCCAGCAGCCAAGCGGGACAGGGGTATGCCTACACCTTC. Its translation is CASSQAGQGYAYTF.

This chain uses TRBV11-3 with TRBJ2-1; D is unresolved. Trimming took 10 bases from V and 6 from J, leaving 10 bases between them. The CDR3 covers 11 residues. CDR1 SGHNT and CDR2 YENEEA come from the germline V gene. As DNA, the CDR3 is TGTGCCACTGGCCGCGGCAATGAGCAGTTCTTC. It encodes CATGRGNEQFF.

Details on this clonotype: The junction does not match germline at one end; this may be a read error. The chain has TRBV6-5 and TRBJ1-2; the D gene is possibly TRBD1 (5 bases). Germline CDR1 reads MNHEY; CDR2 reads SVGAGI. The CDR3 consists of 15 residues. The CDR3 sequence: CTSSPTRGVGDGYTF. CDR3 DNA: TGTACCAGCAGCCCAACGCGGGGGGTCGGCGACGGCTACACCTTC.

The V and J genes are TRBV5-4 and TRBJ1-1; possibly TRBD1 for D (6 bases). V lost 1 base and J lost 13, with 14 bases in between. This CDR3 is 12 amino acids long. Germline CDR1 SGHNT, CDR2 YYREEE (reference sequence). CDR3 protein: CASSLRDTGVFF. The CDR3 bases are TGTGCCAGCAGCTTGCGGGACACTGGAGTTTTCTTT.

This clonotype has only one observation. This clone may be a read error of a much larger clone one base away. This chain joins TRBV20-1 and TRBJ2-7, with 8 bases matching TRBD2. The CDR3 covers 14 residues. V was pared by 0 bases and J by 2 bases, with 3 bases of the junction left unmatched. The germline V gene has CDR1 DFQATT and CDR2 SNEGSKA (reference sequence). CDR3 DNA: TGCAGTGCTAGAGATACTAGCGGCCCCTACGAGCAGTACTTC. Translated: CSARDTSGPYEQYF.

Worth noting for this clonotype: This likely comes from a read error, as the CDR3 has no conserved phenylalanine or tryptophan at its end. The V and J genes are TRBV11-3 and TRBJ1-1, with a possible D match to TRBD1 (5 bases). Germline lookup yields CDR1 SGHNT and CDR2 YENEEA. This CDR3 has 15 amino acids. CDR3 DNA sequence: TGTACCAGCAGCTTAGATTCGGGGAGGGGCACTGAAGCTTTCCTT. This gives the protein CTSSLDSGRGTEAFL.